Listed below are T cell receptor beta chains from one sample, sequenced in a study of T cells in tuberculosis. TCRdb's table, derived via immunoSEQ multiplex PCR, lists solely in-frame clones and lacks some. The sample has under 35,000 clones, roughly nine tenths seen once; the top ten hold more than 6%. The starting material was PBMCs, obtained at tuberculosis diagnosis. The receptor set was obtained from an adult with tuberculosis. Some clones in this sample may be carry-over from other donors' samples. The CDR3 runs from the conserved cysteine through the conserved F or W. Each record gives: J gene, D gene, clone size, V gene, CDR3 DNA, CDR3 protein. D genes are given only for firm matches. Clone size is shown for a subset of rows, as once, few, many or a class of expanded clone.

j_gene: TRBJ1-2
d_gene: NA
abundance: NA
v_gene: TRBV7-2
CDR3nt: TGTGCCTCTACACGGGTGAGGGATAACTATGGCTACACCTTC
CDR3aa: CASTRVRDNYGYTF

j_gene: TRBJ1-1
d_gene: TRBD1
abundance: NA
v_gene: TRBV30
CDR3nt: TGTGCCTGGAGTTTTACAGGGGGCTTCGAAGCTTTCTTT
CDR3aa: CAWSFTGGFEAFF

j_gene: TRBJ2-2
d_gene: TRBD1
abundance: NA
v_gene: TRBV7-8
CDR3nt: TGTGCCAGCAGCTTAGCGGGCGGGACAGGGACCGGGGAGCTGTTTTTT
CDR3aa: CASSLAGGTGTGELFF

j_gene: TRBJ2-7
d_gene: TRBD1
abundance: NA
v_gene: TRBV29-1
CDR3nt: TGCAGCGTGGACGGACAGGGTGGATCCTACGAGCAGTACTTC
CDR3aa: CSVDGQGGSYEQYF

j_gene: TRBJ2-2
d_gene: TRBD2
abundance: NA
v_gene: TRBV12-5
CDR3nt: TGTGCTAGTGGTTTGCGCCCTCCGGGACTAAACACCGGGGAGCTGTTTTTT
CDR3aa: CASGLRPPGLNTGELFF

j_gene: TRBJ2-7
d_gene: NA
abundance: NA
v_gene: TRBV5-1
CDR3nt: TGCGCCAGCAGCTTAGACTCGGACTACGAGCAGTACTTC
CDR3aa: CASSLDSDYEQYF

j_gene: TRBJ2-5
d_gene: TRBD1
abundance: NA
v_gene: TRBV30
CDR3nt: TGTGCCTGGAGCCAAGACAGGGGGGGAGAGACCCAGTACTTC
CDR3aa: CAWSQDRGGETQYF

j_gene: TRBJ2-7
d_gene: TRBD1
abundance: few
v_gene: TRBV13
CDR3nt: TGTGCCAGCAGCTGGACAGGGGGAGCCTACGAGCAGTACTTC
CDR3aa: CASSWTGGAYEQYF

j_gene: TRBJ2-1
d_gene: NA
abundance: NA
v_gene: TRBV9
CDR3nt: TGTGCCAGCAGCGTAGGTCCCCTCGGTGACTATATTTACAATGAGCAGTTCTTC
CDR3aa: CASSVGPLGDYIYNEQFF

j_gene: TRBJ2-3
d_gene: TRBD2
abundance: NA
v_gene: TRBV7-9
CDR3nt: TGTGCCAGCAGCCAGCCATTTGGGACTAGCGGCACAGATACGCAGTATTTT
CDR3aa: CASSQPFGTSGTDTQYF

j_gene: TRBJ2-7
d_gene: TRBD1
abundance: once
v_gene: TRBV29-1
CDR3nt: TGCAGCGCTGCGGGGACAGGGGGCTACGAGCAGTACTTC
CDR3aa: CSAAGTGGYEQYF

j_gene: TRBJ2-7
d_gene: TRBD1
abundance: NA
v_gene: TRBV15
CDR3nt: TGTGCCACCAGCACGGACAGGGGCCCCTACGAGCAGTACTTC
CDR3aa: CATSTDRGPYEQYF

j_gene: TRBJ1-2
d_gene: NA
abundance: NA
v_gene: TRBV5-4
CDR3nt: TGTGCCAGCAGCTTGACAGCTAACTATGGCTACACCTTC
CDR3aa: CASSLTANYGYTF

j_gene: TRBJ2-3
d_gene: NA
abundance: NA
v_gene: TRBV29-1
CDR3nt: TGCAGCGTTGGCGGCAAGCACACAGATACGCAGTATTTT
CDR3aa: CSVGGKHTDTQYF

j_gene: TRBJ2-1
d_gene: NA
abundance: NA
v_gene: TRBV20-1
CDR3nt: TGCAGTGCCATCCGAACTAATGAGCAGTTCTTC
CDR3aa: CSAIRTNEQFF

j_gene: TRBJ2-3
d_gene: TRBD2
abundance: NA
v_gene: TRBV4-2
CDR3nt: TGTGCCAGCAGCCAAGATTATCGGGGGGGCACAGATACGCAGTATTTT
CDR3aa: CASSQDYRGGTDTQYF

j_gene: TRBJ2-3
d_gene: NA
abundance: NA
v_gene: TRBV6-4
CDR3nt: TGTGCCAGCAGTCAGGACAAAACTAGCACAGATACGCAGTATTTT
CDR3aa: CASSQDKTSTDTQYF

j_gene: TRBJ2-1
d_gene: NA
abundance: NA
v_gene: TRBV18
CDR3nt: TGTGCCAGCTCACCGGGGACAAGCCCCAATGAGCAGTTCTTC
CDR3aa: CASSPGTSPNEQFF

j_gene: TRBJ1-4
d_gene: TRBD1
abundance: NA
v_gene: TRBV6-6
CDR3nt: TGTGCCAGCAGTCGCCGGGACAGCAATGAAAAACTGTTTTTT
CDR3aa: CASSRRDSNEKLFF

j_gene: TRBJ1-5
d_gene: NA
abundance: NA
v_gene: TRBV15
CDR3nt: TGTGCCACCAGCAGAGAGGGGCGTGAGAATCAGCCCCAGCATTTT
CDR3aa: CATSREGRENQPQHF

j_gene: TRBJ2-7
d_gene: NA
abundance: NA
v_gene: TRBV21-1
CDR3nt: TGTGCCAGCATACAGAGCAAACCTTGGCAGTACTTC
CDR3aa: CASIQSKPWQYF

j_gene: TRBJ2-1
d_gene: NA
abundance: NA
v_gene: TRBV6-1
CDR3nt: TGTGCCAGCAGGAGCGGAGAAAAGCAGTTCTTC
CDR3aa: CASRSGEKQFF